This T cell receptor (beta chain) was observed in a study of cytomegalovirus exposure and HLA in healthy donors. The study's findings and limits: Many donors shared some public TCRs, even though most TCR sequences were rare. Analysis performed later showed TCR beta chains linked to HLA being more clonally expanded than equally common others.

The PCR had 60 Vbeta and 13 Jbeta primers. Using immunoSEQ multiplex PCR, the repertoire was profiled, and TCRdb retains in-frame clones only, with some absent. Among approximately 160,000 clones, around 77% were seen once, and the ten largest hold 1.5% to 2%. As concerns this clone: Its antigen is undetermined.

The CDR3 spans 16 residues. CDR1 MDHEN and CDR2 SYDVKM come from the germline V gene. Trimming removed 5 bases at V and 2 bases at J, with 18 bases between. This sequence joins TRBV28 and TRBJ2-5; a weak D match, TRBD2 (5 bases). The sequence was collected from a woman aged 30 to 39 in good health and CMV-seronegative. Material: PBMCs. The CDR3 coding sequence is TGTGCCAGCAGTATGTTAGCGAGAGCCTTTCAAGAGACCCAGTACTTC. This sequence encodes CASSMLARAFQETQYF.